This record looks at one TCR beta chain sequence and its context. Antigen unknown. The CDR3 contains 15 residues. Germline CDR1 SGHTA, CDR2 FQGNSA. Trimming took 5 bases from V and 2 from J; bases not matched to a gene: 8. The data were obtained in a study of long-term antiretroviral therapy in people with HIV. Across the study: The study's earliest collections predate the 2015 immediate-ART recommendation by about a decade.

Notes on the study in general: Pre-ART-expanded clones dominated the repertoire at all time points.

Running of the v3.0 immunoSEQ assay took place at survey level. Only in-frame clones appear in the TCRdb table, and some are missing; sequencing was by immunoSEQ multiplex PCR. There are over 35,000 clones in the sample; 80% occur only once, and around 5.5% lies in the top ten. Each donor had at least one pre-ART and at least two post-ART PBMC samples. Roughly 1-10 million cryopreserved PBMC were held in samples before DNA extraction. This sample comprised unsorted PBMCs, obtained 3.4 years after starting antiretroviral therapy. This rearrangement joins TRBV7-2 to TRBJ2-7; TRBD1 agrees at 8 bases. The TCR sequence derives from a man aged 25-45 years with HIV. As DNA, the CDR3 is TGTGCCAGCAGCCCCTGGACAGGGATACCCTACGAGCAGTACTTC. It is translated as CASSPWTGIPYEQYF.